This T cell receptor (beta chain) was identified in a study of CD8+CD57+ T cells in acquired aplastic anemia. This CDR3 has 14 residues. Per germline, CDR1 SGHTA and CDR2 FQGTGA. Genomic DNA acted as the template from which TCR beta VDJ combination and CDR3 sequence profiling were carried out. TCRdb re-called the reads through MiXCR, storing one row per CDR3 protein. The repertoire holds fewer than 300,000 distinct CDR3 sequences, with roughly 82% as singletons. Sequenced patients had shown CD8+CD57+ cell expansion by flow cytometry. Each patient carried a diagnosis of severe acquired aplastic anemia. The study sampled blood from patients who had received no therapy. With respect to this clonotype: Germline and junction disagree at one end, which may indicate a read error.

This receptor was identified in a human donor with aplastic anemia. Specimen: sorted CD4+, CD8+, or CD8+CD57+ T cells (not recorded which) from PBMCs. V and J are TRBV7-3 and TRBJ2-3, with D perhaps TRBD2 (6 bases). CDR3 sequence reads: CASTLARVPAAANF. CDR3 DNA: TGTGCCAGCACCCTAGCGAGGGTCCCCGCTGCGGCCAATTTT.